This T cell receptor (beta chain) appears in the sequencing data of a study of chemoradiotherapy in HPV16-positive cancers. About the study: Candidate HPV-specific clones and shared TCR motifs came from two HPV16-positive patients. Study findings and constraints: Non-HPV-specific T cells did not expand in tumors during treatment, whereas candidate HPV-specific clones and E7-related motifs did. Better recurrence-free survival went with HPV-responsive T-cell expansion in HPV16-positive patients.

Sequencing was performed with immunoSEQ multiplex PCR; in TCRdb, only in-frame clones are kept and a portion is missing. The sample contains some 6,600 clones, about 84% of which appear only once. Concerning this clone: The antigen remains undetermined.

Repertoires were sampled repeatedly during chemoradiotherapy. Germline loops: CDR1 MNHNS, CDR2 SASEGT. This CDR3 is built from 12 residues. Between the trimmed V and J ends, which lost 5 bases and 3 bases, there was a span of 8 bases. The origin of this receptor is a human donor with HPV-associated anogenital cancer. This chain links TRBV6-1 with TRBJ2-7; maybe TRBD2 (5 bases). Sequencing was performed on tumor tissue, taken from a patient who underwent chemoradiotherapy. The CDR3 nucleotides read TGTGCCAGCAGTATTGAGGGCTACGAGCAGTACTTC. Amino acids: CASSIEGYEQYF.